This TCR beta chain was identified during a study of blood T cells in healthy people across ages. The use of a sample-barcoded 5' primer and a J-beta primer mix characterized a second PCR of about 6 to 12 cycles. All cDNA molecules were each tagged by a template-switch adaptor with 12 random nucleotides. TCRdb re-called the 5' RACE reads through MiXCR, storing one row per CDR3 protein. The sample holds some 1.7 million distinct CDR3 sequences, 28% seen once. Researchers collected 9.5 to 10 milliliters of peripheral blood from every single donor. This clonotype came up a few times. From germline, CDR1 is SNHLY and CDR2 FYNNEI. The CDR3 is 14 amino acids. V was pared by 11 bases and J by 5 bases, with 14 bases of the junction left unmatched.

The sample taken for sequencing was blood. The origin of this receptor is a woman in her twenties or thirties in good health. V usage is TRBV2 and J usage is TRBJ2-7; 8 bases are shared with TRBD2. CDR3 nucleotides: TGTGCCGCCACACTAAGAGCGGGAGCCAACGAGCAGTACTTC. Its protein is CAATLRAGANEQYF.